In this sample, the clone carrying this T cell receptor (beta chain) turned up a few times. No antigen is known for it. The data were taken from a study of beta chain features in type 1 diabetes. Sequencing targeted expressed TCRB transcripts, as all isolated RNA had been reverse transcribed. Generated by immunoSEQ multiplex PCR, the TCRdb table keeps only in-frame clones and is missing some. The profile shows about 240,000 clones, 27% of them singletons. Sorted CD4+ subsets: naive, central memory, regulatory, stem cell-like memory (CD45RO/CCR7/CD25/CD127/CD95/CD27 panel). The CDR3 length is 14 residues. V was clipped by 4 bases and J by 1 base; unmatched bases: 5. Looked up from germline, CDR1 is GTSNPN and CDR2 is SVGIG (reference sequence). Findings and caveats of the study: Any PCR bias toward short templates would affect both groups alike. Patients' naive, central memory and Treg TCRB repertoires seemed closer to one another than those of healthy donors. Any HLA-type effect on TCRB rearrangement remained unresolved here.

The origin of this receptor is a man between 25 and 39 years old in good health. The sample comprised central memory CD4+ T cells from blood. This chain joins TRBV30 and TRBJ2-7; 9 bases are a match to TRBD1. This chain's CDR3 is CAWIPGQGSYEQYF. The CDR3 DNA reads TGTGCCTGGATCCCGGGACAGGGTTCCTACGAGCAGTACTTC.